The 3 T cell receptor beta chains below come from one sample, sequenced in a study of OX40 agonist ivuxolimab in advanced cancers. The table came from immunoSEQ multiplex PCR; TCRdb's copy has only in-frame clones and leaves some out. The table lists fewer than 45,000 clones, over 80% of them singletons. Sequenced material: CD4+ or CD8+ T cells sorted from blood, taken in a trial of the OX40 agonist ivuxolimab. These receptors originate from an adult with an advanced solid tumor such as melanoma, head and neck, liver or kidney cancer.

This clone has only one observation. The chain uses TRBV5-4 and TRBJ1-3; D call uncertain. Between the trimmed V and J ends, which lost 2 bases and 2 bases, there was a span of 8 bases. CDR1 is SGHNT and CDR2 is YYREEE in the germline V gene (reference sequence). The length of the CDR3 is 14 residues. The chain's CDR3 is CASSLDGTGNTIYF. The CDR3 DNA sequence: TGTGCCAGCAGCTTAGACGGAACTGGAAACACCATATATTTT.

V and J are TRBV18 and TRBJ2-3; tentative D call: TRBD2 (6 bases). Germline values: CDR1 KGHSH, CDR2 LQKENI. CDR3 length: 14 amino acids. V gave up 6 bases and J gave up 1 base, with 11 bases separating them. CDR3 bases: TGTGCCAGCTCGTCGCGCGGGGGCACAGATACGCAGTATTTT. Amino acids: CASSSRGGTDTQYF.

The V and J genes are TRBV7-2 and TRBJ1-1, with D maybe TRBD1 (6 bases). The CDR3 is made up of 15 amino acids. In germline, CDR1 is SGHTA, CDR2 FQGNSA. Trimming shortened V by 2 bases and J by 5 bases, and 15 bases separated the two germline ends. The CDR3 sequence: CASSLYQGGKTEAFF. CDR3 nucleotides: TGTGCCAGCAGCTTATATCAAGGGGGAAAGACTGAAGCTTTCTTT.